This T cell receptor beta chain comes out of a study of blood T cells in healthy people across ages. Together with a sample-barcoded 5' primer, a J-beta primer mix was included in a second PCR lasting about 7 to 12 cycles. TCRdb re-derived calls from the 5' RACE reads in MiXCR, one entry per CDR3 protein. Counted here are about 1.6 million distinct CDR3 sequences, approximately 32% occurring once; the ten biggest clones make up 10% to 12%. Findings of the study overall: Higher naive T cell percentage went strongly together with higher TCR beta diversity.

In germline, CDR1 is SGDLS, CDR2 YYNGEE. This CDR3 region has 16 residues. V was trimmed by 4 bases and J by 3 bases, leaving 18 bases between them. This clonotype was seen a few times. Its antigen is unknown. Sequenced material: blood. This clonotype originated in a woman aged 25 to 45 in good health. The V gene is TRBV9, the J gene TRBJ2-3, with TRBD2 as a possible D gene (5 bases). The CDR3 DNA is TGTGCCAGCAGCCCCACCCTAGCCAGTGGAACAGATACGCAGTATTTT. Protein: CASSPTLASGTDTQYF.